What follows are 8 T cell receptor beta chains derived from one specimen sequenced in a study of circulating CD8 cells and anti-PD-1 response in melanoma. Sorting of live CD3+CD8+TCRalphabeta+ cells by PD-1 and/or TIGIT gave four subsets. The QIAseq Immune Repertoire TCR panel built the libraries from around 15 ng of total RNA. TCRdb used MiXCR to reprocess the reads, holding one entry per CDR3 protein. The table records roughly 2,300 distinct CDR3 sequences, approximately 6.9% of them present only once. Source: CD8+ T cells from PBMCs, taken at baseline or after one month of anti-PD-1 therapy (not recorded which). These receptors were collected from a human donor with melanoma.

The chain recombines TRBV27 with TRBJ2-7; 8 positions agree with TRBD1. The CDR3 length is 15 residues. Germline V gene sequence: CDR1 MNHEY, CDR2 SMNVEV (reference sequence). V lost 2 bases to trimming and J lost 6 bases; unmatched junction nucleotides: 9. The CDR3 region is CASSLTGGSACEQYF. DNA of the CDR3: TGTGCCAGCAGTTTAACAGGGGGAAGCGCCTGCGAGCAGTACTTC.

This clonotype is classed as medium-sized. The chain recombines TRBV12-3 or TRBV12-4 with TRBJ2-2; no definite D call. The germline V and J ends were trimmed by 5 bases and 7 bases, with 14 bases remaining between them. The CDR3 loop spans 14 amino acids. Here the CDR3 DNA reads TGTGCCAGCAGTCCCCTCGGGCAAGGCGGGGAGCTGTTTTTT. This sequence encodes CASSPLGQGGELFF.

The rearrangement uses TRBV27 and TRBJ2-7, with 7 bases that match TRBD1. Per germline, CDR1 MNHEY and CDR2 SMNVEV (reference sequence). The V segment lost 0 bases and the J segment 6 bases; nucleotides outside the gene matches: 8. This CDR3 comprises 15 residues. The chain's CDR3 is CASSLSGRGIFEQYF. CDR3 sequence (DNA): TGTGCCAGCAGTTTATCTGGCAGGGGGATATTCGAGCAGTACTTC.

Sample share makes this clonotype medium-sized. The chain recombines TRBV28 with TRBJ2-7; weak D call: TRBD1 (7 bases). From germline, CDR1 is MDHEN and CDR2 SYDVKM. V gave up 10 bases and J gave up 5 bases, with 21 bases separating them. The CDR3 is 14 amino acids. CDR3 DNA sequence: TGTGCCACCTTACCAGACAGGGAGGTGAACGAGCAGTACTTC. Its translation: CATLPDREVNEQYF.

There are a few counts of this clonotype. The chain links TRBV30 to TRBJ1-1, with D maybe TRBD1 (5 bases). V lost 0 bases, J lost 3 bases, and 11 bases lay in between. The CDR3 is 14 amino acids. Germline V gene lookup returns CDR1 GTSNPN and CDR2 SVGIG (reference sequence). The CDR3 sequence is CAWSVEGIDTEAFF. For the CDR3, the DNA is TGTGCCTGGAGTGTTGAGGGGATAGACACTGAAGCTTTCTTT.

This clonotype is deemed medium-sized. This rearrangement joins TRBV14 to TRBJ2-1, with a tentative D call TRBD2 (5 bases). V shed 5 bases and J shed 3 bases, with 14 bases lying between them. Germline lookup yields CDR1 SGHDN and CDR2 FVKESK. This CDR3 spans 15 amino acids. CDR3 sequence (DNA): TGTGCCAGCAGCGAATTAGCGCGGCGCTACAATGAGCAGTTCTTC. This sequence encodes CASSELARRYNEQFF.

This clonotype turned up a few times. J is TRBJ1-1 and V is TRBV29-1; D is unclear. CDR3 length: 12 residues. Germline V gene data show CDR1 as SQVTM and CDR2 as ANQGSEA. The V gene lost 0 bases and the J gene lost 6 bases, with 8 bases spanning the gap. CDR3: CSVEDLTSEAFF. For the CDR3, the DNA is TGCAGCGTTGAAGATTTGACGTCTGAAGCTTTCTTT.

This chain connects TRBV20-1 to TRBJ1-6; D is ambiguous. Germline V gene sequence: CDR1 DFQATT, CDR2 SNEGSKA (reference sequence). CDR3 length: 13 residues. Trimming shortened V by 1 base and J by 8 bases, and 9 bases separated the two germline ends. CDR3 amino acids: CSARAPQDSPLHF. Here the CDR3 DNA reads TGCAGTGCTAGAGCCCCTCAGGATTCACCCCTCCACTTT.